This TCR beta chain comes out of a study of identical twins. In the case of this clonotype: Antigen unknown.

A universal primer site came from template switching; cDNA carried unique molecular identifiers. TCRdb independently ran MiXCR on the 5' RACE reads; one entry per CDR3 protein. The sample includes 450,000 to 600,000 distinct CDR3 sequences, under 25% of them seen just once. Findings and limits, study-wide: Monozygotic twin pairs showed more out-of-frame TCR alpha sharing than models estimated. Within twin pairs, the out-of-frame alpha sequences they shared showed excess low generation probability. Researchers caution that invariant MAIT and iNKT cells could partly confound zero-insertion analyses.

Germline CDR1 is SNHLY and CDR2 is FYNNEI. CDR3 length equals 18 residues. With V trimmed by 3 bases and J by 0 bases, 5 bases remained unmatched. These data were also filed under a second study, of yellow fever vaccine responses in identical twins.

Sequenced sample: CD4+ T cells sorted from blood. The TCR originated in a young woman in good health. The rearrangement uses TRBV2 and TRBJ2-4; 13 nucleotides line up with TRBD2. The CDR3 region is CASSDGTSGELAKNIQYF. The CDR3 DNA sequence: TGTGCCAGCAGTGATGGGACTAGCGGGGAGCTAGCCAAAAACATTCAGTACTTC. Drawing the rest from reference TRBV2 and TRBJ2-4, the complete variable domain is EPEVTQTPSHQVTQMGQEVILRCVPISNHLYFYWYRQILGQKVEFLVSFYNNEISEKSEIFDDQFSVERPDGSNFTLKIRSTKLEDSAMYFCASSDGTSGELAKNIQYFGAGTRLSVL.